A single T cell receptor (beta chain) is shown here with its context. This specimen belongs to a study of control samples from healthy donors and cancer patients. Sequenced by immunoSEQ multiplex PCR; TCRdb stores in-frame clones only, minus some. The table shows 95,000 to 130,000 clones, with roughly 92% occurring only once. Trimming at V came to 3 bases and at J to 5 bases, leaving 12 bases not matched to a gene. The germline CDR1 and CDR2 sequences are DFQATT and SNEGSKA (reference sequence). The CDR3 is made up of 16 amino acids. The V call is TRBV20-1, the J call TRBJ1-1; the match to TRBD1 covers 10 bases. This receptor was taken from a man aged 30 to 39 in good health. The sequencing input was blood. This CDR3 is CSASTGTGAWGTEAFF. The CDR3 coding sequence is TGCAGTGCTAGTACCGGGACAGGGGCCTGGGGGACTGAAGCTTTCTTT.